Listed here is a single T cell receptor (beta chain). A read error may produce the germline difference seen at one junction end. The data stem from a study of blood T cells in healthy people across ages. Germline lookup yields CDR1 LGHNT and CDR2 FRNRAP. This CDR3 is 15 amino acids long. Through a sample-barcoded 5' primer and a J-beta primer mix, a second PCR was run for 7 to 11 cycles. TCRdb independently ran MiXCR on the 5' RACE reads; one entry per CDR3 protein. The repertoire has 920,000 or so distinct CDR3 sequences, 45% of them found once; the top ten carry around 18%. The TCR comes from a woman aged 55-69 years in good health. Sequenced sample: blood. This rearrangement joins TRBV12-5 to TRBJ2-7; 12 positions agree with TRBD2. The CDR3 sequence: CVSGLGTSGSYEQYF. The CDR3 DNA follows: TGTGTTAGTGGTTTGGGGACTAGCGGGTCCTACGAGCAGTACTTC.